These 23 T cell receptor beta chains originate from one sample sequenced in a study of CD8 T cells in Susac syndrome. With random hexamers, 0.5 to 1 ug RNA was reverse transcribed. TCRdb reprocessed the immunoSEQ multiplex PCR reads with MiXCR, giving one entry per CDR3 protein. The table shows tens of thousands of distinct CDR3 sequences, with roughly nine tenths occurring only once. The sample consisted of CD8+ T cells from PBMCs. The receptors were sampled from a human donor in good health.

This chain links TRBV13 with TRBJ2-5, with 7 positions matching TRBD1. The CDR3 is 13 amino acids. V was clipped by 6 bases and J by 2 bases; unmatched bases: 3. Germline V gene lookup returns CDR1 PRHDT and CDR2 FYEKMQ (reference sequence). CDR3 region: CASSSDRQETQYF. Here the CDR3 DNA reads TGTGCCAGCAGTTCGGACAGGCAAGAGACCCAGTACTTC.

As for this clonotype: One end of the junction is discordant with germline, which a read error may explain. V gene TRBV7-6 combines with J gene TRBJ2-2, with TRBD2 as a possible D gene (5 bases). The CDR3 totals 15 residues. The germline V gene has CDR1 SGHVS and CDR2 FNYEAQ. CDR3 bases: TGTGCCAGCAGCGTCGACGGCCTGAACACCGGGGAGTTGTTTTTT. Protein: CASSVDGLNTGELFF.

The chain recombines TRBV4-3 with TRBJ2-3; 7 bases are a match to TRBD2. Germline CDR1 reads LGHNA; CDR2 reads YSLEER. The CDR3 totals 16 residues. The V segment lost 0 bases and the J segment 0 bases; nucleotides outside the gene matches: 3. CDR3 in amino acids: CASSQDRRGSTDTQYF. The CDR3 nucleotides read TGCGCCAGCAGCCAAGATAGGCGGGGGAGCACAGATACGCAGTATTTT.

The chain couples TRBV5-1 to TRBJ1-2; D gene uncertain. From germline, CDR1 is SGHRS and CDR2 YFSETQ. The CDR3 runs to 14 residues. The V end lost 1 base, the J end lost 4 bases, and 11 bases lay between the germline ends. CDR3 DNA sequence: TGCGCCAGCAGCTTGTGGGGTCGACTCTATGGCTACACCTTC. Amino acids: CASSLWGRLYGYTF.

The chain uses TRBV28 and TRBJ1-1; tentatively, D is TRBD1 (5 bases). The V end lost 7 bases, the J end lost 2 bases, and 14 bases lay between the germline ends. The CDR3 extends over 14 amino acids. In germline, CDR1 is MDHEN, CDR2 SYDVKM. Here the CDR3 reads CASNGARDNTEAFF. The CDR3 DNA sequence: TGTGCCAGCAACGGTGCCAGGGACAACACTGAAGCTTTCTTT.

The gene calls are TRBV29-1 and TRBJ2-7, with D possibly TRBD1 on 5 matching bases. V was pared by 8 bases and J by 0 bases, with 14 bases between. The CDR3 contains 13 residues. The germline V gene encodes CDR1 SQVTM and CDR2 ANQGSEA. CDR3 region: CSTLDGHSYEQYF. The DNA of the CDR3 is TGCAGCACCCTGGACGGACACTCCTACGAGCAGTACTTC.

The chain combines TRBV27 with TRBJ1-5; 9 nucleotides line up with TRBD1. The germline gives CDR1 MNHEY, CDR2 SMNVEV (reference sequence). The CDR3 consists of 14 residues. Losses at the gene ends were 5 bases for V and 6 bases for J; bases not matched to a gene: 5. This CDR3 is CASSPGTGFQPQHF. The CDR3 bases are TGTGCCAGCAGTCCCGGGACAGGGTTTCAGCCCCAGCATTTT.

This clonotype was found once. The chain carries TRBV7-6 and TRBJ2-5, with 8 bases identical to TRBD2. The CDR3 contains 14 residues. V trimming: 3 bases; J trimming: 2 bases; junction bases outside the gene matches: 2. Looked up from germline, CDR1 is SGHVS and CDR2 is FNYEAQ. CDR3 coding DNA: TGTGCCAGCAGCTTGTCGGGGGGGCAAGAGACCCAGTACTTC. Translating it yields CASSLSGGQETQYF.

The chain links TRBV6-1 to TRBJ1-1; maybe TRBD1 (5 bases). This CDR3 contains 15 residues. Trimming cost V 6 bases and J 4 bases, with 18 bases left between them. CDR1 and CDR2 (germline): MNHNS, SASEGT. For the CDR3, the DNA is TGTGCCAGCAGGGCCTCGGCGGGGCGCGGCACTGAAGCTTTCTTT. Its protein is CASRASAGRGTEAFF.

This rearrangement joins TRBV7-2 to TRBJ2-3; a possible D gene is TRBD2 (5 bases). Germline lookup yields CDR1 SGHTA and CDR2 FQGNSA. The CDR3 extends over 14 amino acids. Trimming removed 1 base from V and 6 bases from J, with 11 bases in between. DNA for the CDR3: TGTGCCAGCAGCTTAGAGGACTCCCGTGATACGCAGTATTTT. Translating gives CASSLEDSRDTQYF. The full variable domain, in which reference TRBV7-2 and TRBJ2-3 provide the parts outside the CDR3, is GAGVSQSPSNKVTEKGKDVELRCDPISGHTALYWYRQSLGQGLEFLIYFQGNSAPDKSGLPSDRFSAERTGGSVSTLTIQRTQQEDSAVYLCASSLEDSRDTQYFGPGTRLTVL.

The V gene is TRBV2, the J gene TRBJ1-1; D perhaps matches TRBD1 (5 bases). V was clipped by 7 bases and J by 10 bases, with 13 bases between them. CDR1 is SNHLY and CDR2 is FYNNEI in the germline V gene. The CDR3 totals 11 residues. CDR3 DNA sequence: TGTGCCAGCACCCTAGGGGCGGGAGCTTTCTTT. Its protein product is CASTLGAGAFF.

The chain joins TRBV19 to TRBJ1-1; unclear D gene. V was clipped by 3 bases and J by 0 bases, with 8 bases between them. The germline V gene has CDR1 LNHDA and CDR2 SQIVND (reference sequence). There are 14 residues in the CDR3. In nucleotides, the CDR3 is TGTGCCAGTAGTATCTCCCCCGTGAACACTGAAGCTTTCTTT. This sequence encodes CASSISPVNTEAFF. Complete variable domain (other parts from reference TRBV19 and TRBJ1-1): DGGITQSPKYLFRKEGQNVTLSCEQNLNHDAMYWYRQDPGQGLRLIYYSQIVNDFQKGDIAEGYSVSREKKESFPLTVTSAQKNPTAFYLCASSISPVNTEAFFGQGTRLTVV.

The chain uses TRBV13 and TRBJ2-1; 8 nucleotides line up with TRBD2. CDR3 length: 14 residues. Per the germline V gene, CDR1 is PRHDT and CDR2 is FYEKMQ (reference sequence). V lost 5 bases to trimming and J lost 4 bases; unmatched junction nucleotides: 4. The CDR3 sequence is CASSISGGYNEQFF. The CDR3 nucleotides read TGTGCCAGCAGCATCAGCGGGGGATACAATGAGCAGTTCTTC.

The V and J genes are TRBV5-6 and TRBJ2-7; no reliable D call. V lost 0 bases to trimming and J lost 7 bases, with 8 bases between them. Germline assignment: CDR1 SGHDT and CDR2 YYEEEE. There are 12 residues in the CDR3. The CDR3 DNA sequence: TGTGCCAGCAGCTTGGTAGCACAGGAGCAGTACTTC. It encodes CASSLVAQEQYF.

The sample holds one count of this clonotype. The chain has TRBV2 and TRBJ1-6; no definite D call. This CDR3 comprises 16 residues. The V and J ends lost 2 bases and 4 bases respectively, with 12 bases between them. CDR1 is SNHLY, CDR2 FYNNEI, per germline. The chain's CDR3 is CASSETRAGYNSPLHF. For the CDR3, the DNA is TGTGCCAGCAGTGAAACGAGGGCGGGTTATAATTCACCCCTCCACTTT. Drawing the rest from reference TRBV2 and TRBJ1-6, the complete variable domain is EPEVTQTPSHQVTQMGQEVILRCVPISNHLYFYWYRQILGQKVEFLVSFYNNEISEKSEIFDDQFSVERPDGSNFTLKIRSTKLEDSAMYFCASSETRAGYNSPLHFGNGTRLTVT.

The chain is built from TRBV7-3 and TRBJ2-5; D is undetermined. The length of the CDR3 is 14 residues. Trimming took off 0 bases at V and 2 bases at J, with 7 bases between the two ends. The germline V gene encodes CDR1 SGHTA and CDR2 FQGTGA. The CDR3 DNA follows: TGTGCCAGCAGCTTAACGGGCGGACAAGAGACCCAGTACTTC. Its translation is CASSLTGGQETQYF.

J is TRBJ2-7 and V is TRBV12-5, with D uncertain. Germline-derived CDR1 and CDR2 are LGHNT and FRNRAP. This CDR3 has 15 residues. V lost 0 bases, J lost 6 bases, and 15 bases lay in between. CDR3 DNA: TGTGCTAGTGGTTTGGTACGGTTCGAGCCCGGCGAGCAGTACTTC. Translated, it gives CASGLVRFEPGEQYF.

The rearrangement uses TRBV19 and TRBJ2-7, with a tentative D call TRBD1 (6 bases). V lost 1 base to trimming and J lost 4 bases, with 14 bases between them. This CDR3 comprises 15 residues. The germline V gene encodes CDR1 LNHDA and CDR2 SQIVND (reference sequence). CDR3 region: CASSIGAGVAYEQYF. CDR3 bases: TGTGCCAGTAGTATAGGGGCAGGGGTGGCTTACGAGCAGTACTTC.

The chain couples TRBV6-2 or TRBV6-3 to TRBJ1-1; D remains unclear. Trimming took off 2 bases at V and 3 bases at J, with 10 bases between the two ends. The CDR3 length is 14 residues. CDR1 is MNHEY and CDR2 is SVGEGT in the germline V gene. CDR3 DNA: TGTGCCAGCAGTTACGGACTAGAGTACACTGAAGCTTTCTTT. Translating gives CASSYGLEYTEAFF.

This chain joins TRBV4-3 and TRBJ2-1; 7 nucleotides align to TRBD2. The CDR3 extends over 15 amino acids. Germline assignment: CDR1 LGHNA and CDR2 YSLEER. With 1 base clipped from V and 4 bases from J, the junction kept 4 bases outside the gene matches. The CDR3 sequence is CASSQVSGEYNEQFF. CDR3 bases: TGCGCCAGCAGCCAAGTAAGCGGGGAGTACAATGAGCAGTTCTTC.

The chain combines TRBV5-5 with TRBJ2-7, with D perhaps matching TRBD1 (6 bases). V lost 5 bases, J lost 11 bases, and 20 bases lay in between. The CDR3 covers 13 residues. Germline values: CDR1 SGHKS, CDR2 YYEKEE (reference sequence). In nucleotides, the CDR3 is TGTGCCAGCAGGATGCCGGGACACGCCGTGGAGTACTTC. Protein: CASRMPGHAVEYF.

This chain uses TRBV7-9 with TRBJ2-5; 7 nucleotides match TRBD2. The J segment lost 3 bases and the V segment lost 1 base, leaving 5 bases of the junction unmatched. The CDR3 totals 15 residues. Germline V gene lookup returns CDR1 SEHNR and CDR2 FQNEAQ (reference sequence). The CDR3 DNA follows: TGTGCCAGCAGCTTAGGTCAGGGAGGGGAAGAGACCCAGTACTTC. Translating gives CASSLGQGGEETQYF.

The chain carries TRBV30 and TRBJ2-5; 8 nucleotides line up with TRBD2. With 3 bases clipped from V and 5 bases from J, the junction kept 14 bases outside the gene matches. CDR1 and CDR2 from the germline V gene are GTSNPN and SVGIG (reference sequence). The CDR3 is made up of 16 amino acids. CDR3 nucleotide sequence: TGTGCCTGGAGCGACGCGGGGGGCCTTGAGTCGGAGACCCAGTACTTC. It codes for CAWSDAGGLESETQYF. The full variable domain, in which reference TRBV30 and TRBJ2-5 provide the parts outside the CDR3, is SQTIHQWPATLVQPVGSPLSLECTVEGTSNPNLYWYRQAAGRGLQLLFYSVGIGQISSEVPQNLSASRPQDRQFILSSKKLLLSDSGFYLCAWSDAGGLESETQYFGPGTRLLVL.